The 15 T cell receptor beta chains in this list originate from one sample, sequenced in a study of T cell responses to AZD1222 COVID-19 vaccine. TCRdb keeps only in-frame clones here, not all; method: immunoSEQ multiplex PCR. The repertoire holds roughly 190,000 clones, with over 85% as singletons. Sequenced material: peripheral blood, taken 28 days after the second dose of the MenACWY control vaccine. Receptor source: an adult who received the MenACWY meningococcal vaccine as a control.

The chain is built from TRBV18 and TRBJ1-3, with D unresolved. Germline V CDR1 and CDR2: KGHSH, LQKENI. The V end lost 2 bases, the J end lost 2 bases, and 13 bases lay between the germline ends. CDR3 size: 16 residues. CDR3 DNA sequence: TGTGCCAGCTCACCAACGGCGGACCGCGCTGGAAACACCATATATTTT. It codes for CASSPTADRAGNTIYF.

J is TRBJ1-6 and V is TRBV3-1 (or the pseudogene TRBV3-2), with 8 bases identical to TRBD1. Germline V gene lookup returns CDR1 LGHDT and CDR2 YNNKEL (reference sequence). V dropped 0 bases and J dropped 7; count of bases not matched to a gene: 8. CDR3 length: 17 amino acids. The CDR3 DNA is TGTGCCAGCAGCCAAGACTACGACAGGGGAAGGAATTCACCCCTCCACTTT. Translating gives CASSQDYDRGRNSPLHF.

The V and J genes are TRBV19 and TRBJ1-2; a possible D gene is TRBD1 (5 bases). The germline V and J ends were trimmed by 5 bases and 7 bases, with 17 bases remaining between them. Germline values: CDR1 LNHDA, CDR2 SQIVND (reference sequence). The CDR3 consists of 14 residues. In DNA form, the CDR3 reads TGTGCCAGTAGTGGGGGAAGGGGATCAACTGGCTACACCTTC. Protein sequence: CASSGGRGSTGYTF. Supplemented by reference TRBV19 and TRBJ1-2, the full variable domain reads DGGITQSPKYLFRKEGQNVTLSCEQNLNHDAMYWYRQDPGQGLRLIYYSQIVNDFQKGDIAEGYSVSREKKESFPLTVTSAQKNPTAFYLCASSGGRGSTGYTFGSGTRLTVV.

In its sample, this clone was seen once. The chain uses TRBV4-3 and TRBJ2-1, with 8 nucleotides matching TRBD2. Trimming took 0 bases from V and 6 from J; bases not matched to a gene: 7. The germline CDR1 and CDR2 sequences are LGHNA and YSLEER. The CDR3 runs 16 residues. CDR3 sequence: CASSQEGSGSGNEQFF. CDR3 coding DNA: TGCGCCAGCAGCCAAGAAGGGAGCGGGAGTGGCAATGAGCAGTTCTTC.

V and J are TRBV7-2 and TRBJ2-7; 11 positions agree with TRBD2. The CDR3 runs 15 residues. Germline values: CDR1 SGHTA, CDR2 FQGNSA. The V and J ends lost 2 bases and 7 bases, in that order; junction bases with no gene match: 7. CDR3 protein: CASSLYLAGGGEQYF. In DNA form, the CDR3 reads TGTGCCAGCAGCTTATATCTAGCGGGAGGCGGGGAGCAGTACTTC.

The rearrangement joins TRBV2 to TRBJ2-1; TRBD1 matches 9 bases. This CDR3 is built from 14 residues. The J segment lost 4 bases and the V segment lost 7 bases, leaving 5 bases of the junction unmatched. Germline V gives CDR1 SNHLY, CDR2 FYNNEI. The CDR3 region is CASTEDRGYNEQFF. The CDR3 nucleotides are TGTGCCAGCACTGAGGACAGGGGATACAATGAGCAGTTCTTC.

The chain combines TRBV18 with TRBJ2-3; no clear D. CDR3 size: 14 residues. Trimming removed 2 bases from V and 4 bases from J, with 10 bases in between. CDR1 is KGHSH, CDR2 LQKENI, per germline. For the CDR3, the DNA is TGTGCCAGCTCACCAAAACAGCCCCCAGATACGCAGTATTTT. This gives the protein CASSPKQPPDTQYF.

The gene calls are TRBV2 and TRBJ1-4; tentatively, D is TRBD1 (6 bases). Trimming cost V 6 bases and J 3 bases, with 11 bases left between them. The germline gives CDR1 SNHLY, CDR2 FYNNEI. CDR3 length equals 14 residues. Written as DNA, the CDR3 is TGTGCCAGCAGGAGGGGGGGGGCTAATGAAAAACTGTTTTTT. Its translation is CASRRGGANEKLFF.

V is TRBV5-4 and J is TRBJ1-1; 7 nucleotides line up with TRBD1. This CDR3 has 15 amino acids. V shed 1 base, J shed 0 bases, and the junction held 3 bases outside the gene matches. CDR1 is SGHNT, CDR2 YYREEE, per germline (reference sequence). CDR3 nucleotides: TGTGCCAGCAGCTTGATAGGGGGCTTGAACACTGAAGCTTTCTTT. This sequence encodes CASSLIGGLNTEAFF.

V is TRBV7-2 and J is TRBJ1-4; TRBD1 agrees at 8 bases. J was trimmed by 8 bases and V by 3 bases; bases with no gene match: 5. From germline, CDR1 is SGHTA and CDR2 FQGNSA. The CDR3 runs to 14 residues. CDR3 in amino acids: CASSLTGAREKLFF. The CDR3 DNA reads as TGTGCCAGCAGCTTGACAGGGGCGAGAGAAAAACTGTTTTTT.

This clone was counted only a few times. This CDR3 is CAGERTASSMAGYTF. The CDR3, as DNA: TGTGCCGGTGAAAGGACAGCTTCGTCTATGGCGGGCTACACCTTC. The chain is built from TRBV7-9 and TRBJ1-2; possible D gene TRBD1, 6 bases. The CDR3 totals 15 residues. The V and J ends lost 11 bases and 8 bases respectively, with 27 bases between them. In germline, CDR1 is SEHNR, CDR2 FQNEAQ (reference sequence).

This chain joins TRBV4-2 and TRBJ1-2; the D gene is possibly TRBD1 (6 bases). Per the germline V gene, CDR1 is LGHNA and CDR2 is YNFKEQ. V gave up 2 bases and J gave up 4 bases, with 14 bases separating them. CDR3 length equals 15 residues. The CDR3 nucleotides are TGTGCCAGCAGCCAACTACAGGGCAGCGGCTATGGCTACACCTTC. Protein sequence: CASSQLQGSGYGYTF.

This clone has just one count. The rearrangement links TRBV5-1 to TRBJ2-3; TRBD1 aligns across 7 bases. The germline CDR1 and CDR2 sequences are SGHRS and YFSETQ. The CDR3 has 16 residues. Losses at the gene ends were 0 bases for V and 0 bases for J; bases not matched to a gene: 4. The CDR3 DNA reads as TGCGCCAGCAGCTTGGAGGGGGCTCTTAGCACAGATACGCAGTATTTT. Protein: CASSLEGALSTDTQYF.

This chain's CDR3 is CAIGGLQETQYF. DNA for the CDR3: TGTGCCATAGGGGGTCTCCAAGAGACCCAGTACTTC. This chain uses TRBV10-3 with TRBJ2-5, with D maybe TRBD1 (6 bases). The germline V gene has CDR1 ENHRY and CDR2 SYGVKD. V was cut by 9 bases and J by 1 base, with 9 bases left in between. The CDR3 sequence is 12 residues long.

The chain employs TRBV18 and TRBJ2-7; D call uncertain. Trimming stripped 3 bases from V and 0 bases from J, with 9 bases between. This CDR3 contains 14 residues. Per germline, CDR1 KGHSH and CDR2 LQKENI. The CDR3 nucleotides read TGTGCCAGCTCACCTCCAGCGTACTCCTACGAGCAGTACTTC. Translation: CASSPPAYSYEQYF.